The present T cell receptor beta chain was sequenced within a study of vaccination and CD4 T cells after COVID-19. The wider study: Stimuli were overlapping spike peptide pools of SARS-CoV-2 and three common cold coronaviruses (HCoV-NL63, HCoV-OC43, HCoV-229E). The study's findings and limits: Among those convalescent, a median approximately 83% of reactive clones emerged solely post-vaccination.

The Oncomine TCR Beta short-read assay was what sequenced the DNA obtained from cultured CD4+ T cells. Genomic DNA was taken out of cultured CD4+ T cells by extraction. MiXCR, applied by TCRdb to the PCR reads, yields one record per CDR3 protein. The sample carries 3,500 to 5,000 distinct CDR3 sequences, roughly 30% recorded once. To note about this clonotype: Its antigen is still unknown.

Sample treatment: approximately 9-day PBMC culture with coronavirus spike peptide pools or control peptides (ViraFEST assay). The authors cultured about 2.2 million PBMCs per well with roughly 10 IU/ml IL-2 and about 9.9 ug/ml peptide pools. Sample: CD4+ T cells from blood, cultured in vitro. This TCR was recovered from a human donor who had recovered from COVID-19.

CDR3 residues: CASSLVAGNTEAFF. The CDR3 DNA reads as TGCGCCAGCAGCTTGGTAGCGGGGAACACTGAAGCTTTCTTT. The genes are TRBV5-1 and TRBJ1-1, with D unresolved. Trimming took off 0 bases at V and 1 base at J, with 7 bases between the two ends. CDR3 length: 14 residues. Germline CDR1 SGHRS, CDR2 YFSETQ.